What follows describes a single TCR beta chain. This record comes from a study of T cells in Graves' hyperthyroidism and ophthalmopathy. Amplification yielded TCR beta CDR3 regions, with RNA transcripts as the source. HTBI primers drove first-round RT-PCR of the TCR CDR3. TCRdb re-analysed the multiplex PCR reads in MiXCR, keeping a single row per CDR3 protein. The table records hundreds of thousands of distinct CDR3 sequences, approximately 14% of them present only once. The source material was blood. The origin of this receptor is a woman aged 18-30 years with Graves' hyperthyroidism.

CDR3 protein: CASSRLAGGLNTGELFF. The DNA of the CDR3 is TGTGCCAGCAGCAGACTAGCGGGAGGACTAAACACCGGGGAGCTGTTTTTT. V and J are TRBV2 and TRBJ2-2; 13 bases align to TRBD2. Looked up from germline, CDR1 is SNHLY and CDR2 is FYNNEI. V dropped 6 bases and J dropped 2; count of bases not matched to a gene: 6. This CDR3 spans 17 amino acids.